What follows are 18 T cell receptor beta chains derived from one specimen sequenced in a study of T cells expressing NK-cell markers. TCRdb reworked the 5' RACE reads into one entry per CDR3 protein, no DNA. In all, the sample yields over 350,000 distinct CDR3 sequences. Sample: blood T cells: a sorted CD56 or NKG2C T cell subset, CD4+ or CD8+ T cells, or bulk PBMC T cells (not recorded which). These receptors were collected from a woman aged 45-60 years in good health.

The chain carries TRBV12-3 or TRBV12-4 and TRBJ1-4; TCRdb indicates TRBD1, and absent DNA this call remains unverified. The CDR3 extends over 17 amino acids. The CDR3 here is CASSPGSRGATNEKLFF.

The chain uses TRBV12-3 or TRBV12-4 and TRBJ1-5. CDR3 length: 17 amino acids. This chain's CDR3 is CASSLGSFGHWGQPQHF.

This rearrangement joins TRBV24-1 to TRBJ2-5; TCRdb outputs TRBD1, but without DNA this stays unchecked. CDR1 is KGHDR, CDR2 SFDVKD, per germline. The CDR3 loop spans 15 amino acids. CDR3: CATSDGRRPQETQYF.

The V call is TRBV10-3, the J call TRBJ1-1; the D call from TCRdb, TRBD1, cannot be confirmed without DNA. The germline V gene encodes CDR1 ENHRY and CDR2 SYGVKD. The CDR3 loop spans 14 amino acids. The CDR3 region is CAITEDRVVTEAFF.

The chain recombines TRBV18 with TRBJ2-5; TCRdb's D gene call, TRBD1, goes unchecked for lack of DNA. The germline V gene encodes CDR1 KGHSH and CDR2 LQKENI. The CDR3 consists of 12 residues. The CDR3 here is CASLGPGETQYF.

V gene TRBV3-1 combines with J gene TRBJ2-1; TCRdb names TRBD2, which stays unverified in the absence of DNA. The germline V gene encodes CDR1 LGHDT and CDR2 YNNKEL (reference sequence). CDR3 size: 15 residues. The CDR3 sequence is CASSPPGLFYNEQFF.

This sequence joins TRBV6-4 and TRBJ1-3. Germline V gene lookup returns CDR1 MRHNA and CDR2 SNTAGT. The length of the CDR3 is 14 residues. The CDR3 reads CASSDSAEGNTIYF.

The genes are TRBV20-1 and TRBJ2-1; checking the TCRdb D call of TRBD2 is not possible without DNA. The V gene's germline CDR1 is DFQATT and CDR2 SNEGSKA (reference sequence). The CDR3 spans 18 residues. This CDR3 is CSARDSGTSGRINNEQFF.

The rearrangement links TRBV14 to TRBJ2-1; TCRdb lists TRBD2, though no DNA is available to test this call. The CDR3 contains 15 residues. Germline lookup yields CDR1 SGHDN and CDR2 FVKESK. CDR3 region: CASSQLGSGYNEQFF.

The chain carries TRBV20-1 and TRBJ2-1; TCRdb picks TRBD2, but there is no DNA to check that call. CDR3 size: 14 residues. Germline assignment: CDR1 DFQATT and CDR2 SNEGSKA (reference sequence). CDR3: CSAHGVAGLNEQFF.

V is TRBV7-6 and J is TRBJ2-2; TCRdb proposes TRBD1, but this gene call is untestable without DNA. This CDR3 has 12 residues. CDR1 is SGHVS and CDR2 is FNYEAQ in the germline V gene. The CDR3 protein is CASSHTRRELFF.

The chain joins TRBV27 to TRBJ2-7; TCRdb outputs TRBD2, but without DNA this stays unchecked. The CDR3 runs to 14 residues. Germline loops: CDR1 MNHEY, CDR2 SMNVEV (reference sequence). The CDR3 is CASSFAGGVHEQYF.

The chain couples TRBV7-2 to TRBJ1-6; no DNA is available, so the TRBD1 call from TCRdb remains unchecked. Germline V gene sequence: CDR1 SGHTA, CDR2 FQGNSA. This CDR3 is built from 15 residues. This CDR3 is CASSSGTGGNSPLHF.

The V and J genes are TRBV20-1 and TRBJ2-5; TCRdb gives TRBD2 as the D gene, but with no DNA this cannot be confirmed. CDR3 length equals 15 residues. CDR1 and CDR2 (germline): DFQATT, SNEGSKA (reference sequence). CDR3 sequence: CSARIFARPSETQYF.

The rearrangement uses TRBV12-3 or TRBV12-4 and TRBJ2-3; lacking DNA, the TRBD1 call made by TCRdb goes unchecked. This CDR3 comprises 15 residues. The CDR3 loop is CASDYPHLGADTQYF.

The gene calls are TRBV20-1 and TRBJ1-5. This CDR3 contains 14 residues. The germline CDR1 and CDR2 sequences are DFQATT and SNEGSKA (reference sequence). CDR3 sequence: CSARAEILGQPQHF.

This chain uses TRBV6-2 or TRBV6-3 with TRBJ2-4; the TRBD1 assignment by TCRdb is unverifiable without DNA. CDR1 and CDR2 from the germline V gene are MNHEY and SVGEGT. This CDR3 comprises 12 residues. This CDR3 is CASSYSAGQEYF.

J is TRBJ1-2 and V is TRBV6-2 or TRBV6-3; TCRdb gives TRBD1 as the D gene, but with no DNA this cannot be confirmed. The germline V gene encodes CDR1 MNHEY and CDR2 SVGEGT. The CDR3 sequence is 15 residues long. This chain's CDR3 is CASSPNGQGGHGYTF.